This T cell receptor (beta chain) derives from a study of T cell changes during pregnancy in multiple sclerosis. TCRdb keeps only in-frame clones here, not all; method: immunoSEQ multiplex PCR. The sample consists of tens of thousands of clones, about nine tenths of them appearing once. Germline assignment: CDR1 MNHEY and CDR2 SVGAGI. There are 14 residues in the CDR3. J gave up 9 bases and V 10 bases, and 11 bases lay outside the gene matches. This sample comprised CD8+ T cells from peripheral blood mononuclear cells, obtained in the first trimester of pregnancy. The V and J genes are TRBV6-5 and TRBJ1-6, with 8 bases that match TRBD1. This clonotype was obtained from a female donor in good health, enrolled as a control in a pregnancy study. The CDR3 nucleotides are TGTGCCACCTGGGGGGCAGGGGGCACTTCACCCCTCCACTTT. This codes for CATWGAGGTSPLHF.